This T cell receptor (beta chain) was captured by sequencing in a study of blood T cell repertoires in COVID-19. About the study: COVID-19 samples collected from the United States, Italy and Spain covered acute and convalescent phases. The cDNA or gDNA used as material had been derived from T cells, B-cell-depleted T cells, or PBMCs.

In the original workflow: Amplifying reference gene primers gave estimates of nucleated cell counts. TCRdb's table, derived via immunoSEQ multiplex PCR, lists solely in-frame clones and lacks some. The V and J calls and clone size were taken over from that table, and D and trimming were inferred from the DNA. The sample consists of around 200,000 clones, 84% of them appearing once. Germline lookup yields CDR1 MGHDK and CDR2 SYGVNS. Trimming pared 1 base from V and 0 bases from J, leaving 13 bases between. The CDR3 totals 17 residues. The rearrangement joins TRBV25-1 to TRBJ1-3; D remains unclear. This sequence was found in a woman aged 25 to 39 who had recovered from COVID-19. The sequenced sample was PBMCs or T cells enriched from blood (not recorded which). The CDR3 here is CASSEWRDTTSGNTIYF. The CDR3 bases are TGTGCCAGCAGTGAATGGCGCGACACCACCTCTGGAAACACCATATATTTT.